The 10 T cell receptor beta chains presented below share a single source sample, sequenced in a study of blood T cell repertoires in COVID-19 (dated by TCRdb to the early 2020s). Library prep was done by the immunoSEQ multiplex PCR assay. The immuneACCESS repertoire file appears here via TCRdb, limited to in-frame rearrangements. These files lack a portion of the clones; in checked studies, under half of the deficit traces to unresolved V genes, and the cause of the others is not known. This sample has roughly 180,000 clones in its table, and roughly 76% of those were observed once. Of the sample, 9.5% to 11% is held by the ten largest clones. The sequencing sample was made of peripheral blood. The receptors were sampled from a woman between 40 and 50 years old with COVID-19, enrolled during active disease.

The chain employs TRBV7-2 and TRBJ2-1; 8 bases are a match to TRBD1. V was pared by 4 bases and J by 8 bases, with 7 bases of the junction left unmatched. The CDR3 is 14 residues long. From germline, CDR1 is SGHTA and CDR2 FQGNSA. DNA for the CDR3: TGTGCCAGCAGCTCTCGACAGGGGAAAGATGAGCAGTTCTTC. Amino acids: CASSSRQGKDEQFF.

Only one count was recorded for this clone. The chain uses TRBV10-2 and TRBJ1-2; D call uncertain. CDR1 and CDR2 (germline): WSHSY, SAAADI. Trimming took off 4 bases at V and 6 bases at J, with 12 bases between the two ends. The CDR3 totals 13 residues. The CDR3 loop reads CASSGAEQHGYTF. The CDR3 nucleotides read TGCGCCAGCAGTGGGGCAGAACAACATGGCTACACCTTC.

The chain recombines TRBV7-3 with TRBJ2-5; TRBD1 is a possible D gene (6 bases). Per germline, CDR1 SGHTA and CDR2 FQGTGA. Trimming removed 5 bases from V and 5 bases from J, with 21 bases in between. CDR3 size: 16 residues. The CDR3 DNA follows: TGTGCCAGCAGCCACGGTGCAGGGGTCGTGGGTGAGACCCAGTACTTC. This sequence encodes CASSHGAGVVGETQYF.

The gene calls are TRBV27 and TRBJ2-1, with D hard to call. The length of the CDR3 is 16 residues. With 3 bases removed from V and 0 bases from J, the gap between germline ends came to 12 bases. CDR1 MNHEY and CDR2 SMNVEV come from the germline V gene (reference sequence). The CDR3 bases are TGTGCCAGCAGTTTTGACGGCGGATTCTCCTACAATGAGCAGTTCTTC. This encodes CASSFDGGFSYNEQFF.

The chain joins TRBV2 to TRBJ1-2; the D gene is possibly TRBD1 (6 bases). V was cut by 7 bases and J by 3 bases, with 15 bases left in between. Germline assignment: CDR1 SNHLY and CDR2 FYNNEI. The CDR3 is 14 residues long. CDR3 bases: TGTGCCAGCACCGTGAATTCAGGGGACTATGGCTACACCTTC. The encoded protein is CASTVNSGDYGYTF. Based on the CDR3 plus reference TRBV2 and TRBJ1-2, the full variable domain is EPEVTQTPSHQVTQMGQEVILRCVPISNHLYFYWYRQILGQKVEFLVSFYNNEISEKSEIFDDQFSVERPDGSNFTLKIRSTKLEDSAMYFCASTVNSGDYGYTFGSGTRLTVV.

The J gene is TRBJ1-1, the V gene TRBV12-3 or TRBV12-4; D may be TRBD1 (6 bases). This CDR3 region has 12 residues. Trimming pared 5 bases from V and 10 bases from J, leaving 14 bases between. The CDR3 DNA reads TGTGCCAGCAGTCTTCAGGGGTTGGTAGCTTTCTTT. This codes for CASSLQGLVAFF.

The genes are TRBV30 and TRBJ1-2; TRBD1 agrees at 9 bases. Germline CDR1 is GTSNPN and CDR2 is SVGIG (reference sequence). The length of the CDR3 is 13 residues. V shed 2 bases and J 6 bases; nucleotides not matched to a gene: 4. The CDR3 loop reads CAWSRTGVDGYTF. CDR3 nucleotides: TGTGCCTGGAGTCGGACAGGGGTTGATGGCTACACCTTC.

The chain employs TRBV6-5 and TRBJ2-1; 9 bases map to TRBD2. This CDR3 contains 14 residues. V gave up 6 bases and J gave up 8 bases; unmatched junction bases: 8. CDR1 is MNHEY and CDR2 is SVGAGI in the germline V gene. In DNA, the CDR3 is TGTGCCAGCAGACTAAAACTAGCGGGCTATGAGCAGTTCTTC. Its protein product is CASRLKLAGYEQFF.

V is TRBV19 and J is TRBJ1-4; the D gene is possibly TRBD1 (6 bases). V was pared by 8 bases and J by 4 bases, with 14 bases between. The CDR3 runs 14 residues. CDR1 and CDR2 from the germline V gene are LNHDA and SQIVND (reference sequence). CDR3 nucleotide sequence: TGTGCCAGTCAATGGCCGGGACATAATGAAAAACTGTTTTTT. Translating it yields CASQWPGHNEKLFF.

The chain is built from TRBV18 and TRBJ2-1, with 9 positions matching TRBD1. Germline assignment: CDR1 KGHSH and CDR2 LQKENI. V gave up 3 bases and J gave up 2 bases; unmatched junction bases: 14. The CDR3 runs to 19 residues. The CDR3 reads CASSPTPGQGPKTYNEQFF. The CDR3, as DNA: TGTGCCAGCTCACCGACCCCGGGACAGGGTCCCAAAACCTACAATGAGCAGTTCTTC.